This is a list of T cell receptor beta chains from one sample in a study of T cell repertoires in cytomegalovirus infection. TCRdb recomputed calls from the reads with MiXCR, one row per CDR3 protein. Of roughly 920,000 distinct CDR3 sequences listed, around a third are singletons. Their antigen targets remain unknown. This specimen was cultured CD8+ T cells from PBMCs, taken from culture after CMV antigen stimulation. These receptors were obtained from a human donor in good health (CMV status not recorded). Some clones in this sample may be carry-over from other donors' samples. Each CDR3 is given without its conserved first and last residue. D genes are given only for firm matches. Some rows have no size entry. The others give once, few or many, or a class for an expanded clone.

j_gene: TRBJ1-2; d_gene: .; v_gene: TRBV28; len: 16; abundance: .; CDR3aa: ASSLSPSSQGADYGYT
j_gene: TRBJ2-1; d_gene: .; v_gene: TRBV19; len: 15; abundance: .; CDR3aa: ASTNRIHRLSYNEQF
j_gene: TRBJ2-1; d_gene: .; v_gene: TRBV9; len: 12; abundance: .; CDR3aa: ASSARGSFHEQF
j_gene: TRBJ2-7; d_gene: .; v_gene: TRBV6-5; len: 13; abundance: few; CDR3aa: ASSYSKIYSYEQY
j_gene: TRBJ2-1; d_gene: .; v_gene: TRBV6-2/TRBV6-3; len: 11; abundance: .; CDR3aa: ASSYYPSNEQF
j_gene: TRBJ2-7; d_gene: .; v_gene: TRBV7-9; len: 12; abundance: few; CDR3aa: ASSSRDISYEQY
j_gene: TRBJ2-2; d_gene: .; v_gene: TRBV20-1; len: 12; abundance: few; CDR3aa: SARERMNTGELF
j_gene: TRBJ2-3; d_gene: .; v_gene: TRBV10-3; len: 11; abundance: few; CDR3aa: AISEGGTDTQY
j_gene: TRBJ1-3; d_gene: .; v_gene: TRBV7-9; len: 12; abundance: .; CDR3aa: ASSSRGSGNTIY
j_gene: TRBJ2-3; d_gene: .; v_gene: TRBV9; len: 15; abundance: .; CDR3aa: ASSVESRPRFTDTQY
j_gene: TRBJ2-2; d_gene: .; v_gene: TRBV27; len: 17; abundance: few; CDR3aa: ASSLSGPLGGMDTGELF
j_gene: TRBJ1-5; d_gene: .; v_gene: TRBV2; len: 10; abundance: few; CDR3aa: ATRSGNQPQH
j_gene: TRBJ2-5; d_gene: TRBD2; v_gene: TRBV4-2; len: 15; abundance: few; CDR3aa: ASSPGTSGGQGETQY
j_gene: TRBJ2-5; d_gene: .; v_gene: TRBV7-9; len: 10; abundance: many; CDR3aa: ASSLRGETQY
j_gene: TRBJ1-4; d_gene: .; v_gene: TRBV15; len: 13; abundance: many; CDR3aa: ATSREGITNEKLF
j_gene: TRBJ1-1; d_gene: TRBD1; v_gene: TRBV9; len: 13; abundance: .; CDR3aa: ASSAPDRGDTEAF
j_gene: TRBJ2-2; d_gene: TRBD1; v_gene: TRBV27; len: 12; abundance: .; CDR3aa: ASTTGGNAGELF
j_gene: TRBJ2-2; d_gene: .; v_gene: TRBV4-1; len: 13; abundance: .; CDR3aa: ASSQPGTPGGELF
j_gene: TRBJ1-1; d_gene: TRBD1; v_gene: TRBV27; len: 10; abundance: .; CDR3aa: ASGGQGRGAF
j_gene: TRBJ2-2; d_gene: TRBD2; v_gene: TRBV12-5; len: 15; abundance: .; CDR3aa: ASGFQLAGPNTGELF
j_gene: TRBJ1-2; d_gene: TRBD1; v_gene: TRBV27; len: 12; abundance: .; CDR3aa: ASSDGTGAPGYT
j_gene: TRBJ1-4; d_gene: .; v_gene: TRBV28; len: 11; abundance: few; CDR3aa: ASSLRPNEKLF
j_gene: TRBJ1-5; d_gene: TRBD1; v_gene: TRBV19; len: 16; abundance: .; CDR3aa: ASSKGARFFRRDQPQH
j_gene: TRBJ2-4; d_gene: .; v_gene: TRBV27; len: 13; abundance: .; CDR3aa: ASSASVLAKNIQY
j_gene: TRBJ2-3; d_gene: TRBD2; v_gene: TRBV12-3/TRBV12-4; len: 16; abundance: few; CDR3aa: ASSLDLPLARGTDTQY
j_gene: TRBJ2-1; d_gene: TRBD2; v_gene: TRBV12-3/TRBV12-4; len: 12; abundance: many; CDR3aa: ASTGAGGRNEQF
j_gene: TRBJ2-4; d_gene: .; v_gene: TRBV2; len: 16; abundance: .; CDR3aa: ASSELGQIGSAKNIQY
j_gene: TRBJ1-2; d_gene: .; v_gene: TRBV9; len: 11; abundance: .; CDR3aa: ASRPGTDYGYT
j_gene: TRBJ2-5; d_gene: .; v_gene: TRBV19; len: 9; abundance: large; CDR3aa: ASSWERRLH
j_gene: TRBJ2-7; d_gene: .; v_gene: TRBV7-2; len: 13; abundance: .; CDR3aa: ASSLDLQVPGRQY
j_gene: TRBJ2-7; d_gene: .; v_gene: TRBV12-3/TRBV12-4; len: 11; abundance: few; CDR3aa: ASSPSPTYEQY
j_gene: TRBJ1-5; d_gene: TRBD1; v_gene: TRBV27; len: 12; abundance: .; CDR3aa: ASSRDSYNQPQH
j_gene: TRBJ1-6; d_gene: .; v_gene: TRBV7-9; len: 13; abundance: .; CDR3aa: ASSPWTASNSPLH
j_gene: TRBJ1-3; d_gene: TRBD1; v_gene: TRBV10-3; len: 16; abundance: few; CDR3aa: AISESSRDRSSGNTIY
j_gene: TRBJ2-1; d_gene: TRBD2; v_gene: TRBV4-1; len: 13; abundance: .; CDR3aa: ASSQVGGLYNEQF
j_gene: TRBJ2-2; d_gene: TRBD2; v_gene: TRBV12-3/TRBV12-4; len: 14; abundance: .; CDR3aa: ASSSGGGRFTGELF
j_gene: TRBJ2-5; d_gene: .; v_gene: TRBV20-1; len: 11; abundance: .; CDR3aa: SARDGAGETRY
j_gene: TRBJ1-1; d_gene: TRBD1; v_gene: TRBV10-3; len: 12; abundance: .; CDR3aa: AIRGTGMNTEAF
j_gene: TRBJ1-1; d_gene: .; v_gene: TRBV6-5; len: 10; abundance: .; CDR3aa: ASSYTGSEAF
j_gene: TRBJ2-1; d_gene: .; v_gene: TRBV6-5; len: 13; abundance: .; CDR3aa: ASSYSLRGSDEQF
j_gene: TRBJ1-5; d_gene: .; v_gene: TRBV6-1; len: 13; abundance: .; CDR3aa: ASSPYGTGDQPQH
j_gene: TRBJ2-3; d_gene: .; v_gene: TRBV28; len: 13; abundance: .; CDR3aa: ASSPDVLSTDTQY
j_gene: TRBJ2-2; d_gene: .; v_gene: TRBV9; len: 11; abundance: .; CDR3aa: ASSVGNSGELF
j_gene: TRBJ1-5; d_gene: TRBD1; v_gene: TRBV5-8; len: 16; abundance: .; CDR3aa: ASSFSTGALRANQPQH
j_gene: TRBJ1-2; d_gene: .; v_gene: TRBV6-5; len: 13; abundance: few; CDR3aa: ASSYSQGFSYGYT
j_gene: TRBJ1-2; d_gene: .; v_gene: TRBV5-5; len: 14; abundance: .; CDR3aa: ASSSHSQDGNYGYT
j_gene: TRBJ2-1; d_gene: TRBD1; v_gene: TRBV24-1; len: 10; abundance: few; CDR3aa: ATRQGWGEQF
j_gene: TRBJ2-1; d_gene: TRBD2; v_gene: TRBV6-5; len: 15; abundance: few; CDR3aa: ASSYSGGGSPHNEQF
j_gene: TRBJ1-2; d_gene: .; v_gene: TRBV7-6; len: 11; abundance: few; CDR3aa: ASSLAGSDGYT
j_gene: TRBJ1-1; d_gene: .; v_gene: TRBV6-1; len: 12; abundance: many; CDR3aa: ASRMGYRNTEAF
j_gene: TRBJ2-1; d_gene: .; v_gene: TRBV7-9; len: 11; abundance: few; CDR3aa: ASSPGAANEQF
j_gene: TRBJ1-1; d_gene: .; v_gene: TRBV7-9; len: 12; abundance: few; CDR3aa: ASSTYRVDTEAF
j_gene: TRBJ1-4; d_gene: .; v_gene: TRBV5-1; len: 13; abundance: .; CDR3aa: ASSLRQTANEKLF
j_gene: TRBJ1-1; d_gene: .; v_gene: TRBV7-2; len: 11; abundance: .; CDR3aa: ASTGPGNTEAF
j_gene: TRBJ1-3; d_gene: .; v_gene: TRBV6-5; len: 14; abundance: few; CDR3aa: ASSYGSYSPGNTIY
j_gene: TRBJ2-5; d_gene: TRBD2; v_gene: TRBV20-1; len: 13; abundance: few; CDR3aa: SARDRAGVEETQY
j_gene: TRBJ1-3; d_gene: TRBD1; v_gene: TRBV7-8; len: 15; abundance: .; CDR3aa: ASSHPEQGADGNTIY
j_gene: TRBJ2-5; d_gene: TRBD2; v_gene: TRBV20-1; len: 14; abundance: few; CDR3aa: SATSSSGGGRETQY
j_gene: TRBJ1-2; d_gene: .; v_gene: TRBV6-5; len: 13; abundance: few; CDR3aa: ASSSGGGFNYGYT